A single sample gave rise to the 10 T cell receptor beta chains below, sequenced in a study of blood T cell repertoires in COVID-19. Assay: immunoSEQ multiplex PCR; the TCRdb copy retains only in-frame clones and omits some. The sample comprises 35,000 to 40,000 clones, about 88% of which are singletons, and 10% to 15% rests with the top ten. The sample consisted of peripheral blood. All receptors derive from a man in his sixties with active COVID-19.

This chain links TRBV19 with TRBJ2-1; 8 bases map to TRBD2. The CDR3 has 15 residues. Germline loops: CDR1 LNHDA, CDR2 SQIVND (reference sequence). With 5 bases clipped from V and 2 bases from J, the junction kept 5 bases outside the gene matches. DNA for the CDR3: TGTGCCAGTAGTCCCCGTAGCGGGGCCTACAATGAGCAGTTCTTC. Protein sequence: CASSPRSGAYNEQFF.

In its sample, this clone was seen once. The chain uses TRBV7-9 and TRBJ1-1; D might be TRBD1 (6 bases). The germline gives CDR1 SEHNR, CDR2 FQNEAQ (reference sequence). This CDR3 is 15 amino acids long. V was trimmed by 0 bases and J by 4 bases, leaving 12 bases between them. The CDR3 region has the DNA TGTGCCAGCAGCTTAGCCCAGGGGTATAGCACTGAAGCTTTCTTT. Protein product: CASSLAQGYSTEAFF.

The chain combines TRBV6-6 with TRBJ2-1; no definite D call. Germline V CDR1 and CDR2: MNHNY, SVGAGI (reference sequence). V was trimmed by 2 bases and J by 9 bases, leaving 11 bases between them. This CDR3 comprises 13 residues. For the CDR3, the DNA is TGTGCCAGCAGTTACGTCGGTCCTCGTGAGCAGTTCTTC. It specifies CASSYVGPREQFF.

V gene TRBV9 combines with J gene TRBJ2-7; 8 bases fit TRBD2. Germline V gene sequence: CDR1 SGDLS, CDR2 YYNGEE. The CDR3 length is 16 residues. The V and J ends lost 4 bases and 6 bases, in that order; junction bases with no gene match: 15. DNA of the CDR3: TGTGCCAGCAGCCCCCGGGGGGCGGGAGGCCGGGGCGAGCAGTACTTC. Its protein product is CASSPRGAGGRGEQYF.

The chain links TRBV4-2 to TRBJ2-2; 13 bases align to TRBD2. This CDR3 is 16 amino acids long. V was pared by 1 base and J by 6 bases, with 2 bases of the junction left unmatched. Germline-derived CDR1 and CDR2 are LGHNA and YNFKEQ. The CDR3 DNA reads as TGTGCCAGCAGCCAAGCGGGACTAGCGGGATCCGGGGAGCTGTTTTTT. It codes for CASSQAGLAGSGELFF.

The chain is built from TRBV12-3 or TRBV12-4 and TRBJ1-1, with D possibly TRBD1 on 5 matching bases. V shed 0 bases and J shed 5 bases, with 7 bases lying between them. There are 13 residues in the CDR3. The CDR3 region is CASSLAGVTEAFF. In DNA, the CDR3 is TGTGCCAGCAGTTTAGCAGGGGTGACTGAAGCTTTCTTT.

The chain links TRBV19 to TRBJ2-3, with D possibly being TRBD2 (6 bases). CDR1 is LNHDA, CDR2 SQIVND, per germline (reference sequence). This CDR3 is 15 amino acids long. V was pared by 5 bases and J by 2 bases, with 14 bases between. The CDR3 nucleotides are TGTGCCAGTAGTCACGGGGGAACGATCACAGATACGCAGTATTTT. Residues: CASSHGGTITDTQYF. The full variable domain, in which reference TRBV19 and TRBJ2-3 provide the parts outside the CDR3, is DGGITQSPKYLFRKEGQNVTLSCEQNLNHDAMYWYRQDPGQGLRLIYYSQIVNDFQKGDIAEGYSVSREKKESFPLTVTSAQKNPTAFYLCASSHGGTITDTQYFGPGTRLTVL.

The chain is built from TRBV2 and TRBJ1-4, with 10 nucleotides matching TRBD1. This CDR3 spans 16 amino acids. From germline, CDR1 is SNHLY and CDR2 FYNNEI. J was trimmed by 4 bases and V by 4 bases; bases with no gene match: 6. CDR3 nucleotides: TGTGCCAGCAGTGCAAGACAGGGGGCTCGTAATGAAAAACTGTTTTTT. The encoded protein is CASSARQGARNEKLFF.

V usage is TRBV21-1 and J usage is TRBJ1-5; TRBD1, the table's D call, was not compared with the DNA. TRBV21-1 is a pseudogene segment. The CDR3 has 16 amino acids. CDR3 protein: CASSNKFRGFNQPQHF. The CDR3 bases are TGTGCCAGCAGCAATAAATTCAGGGGCTTCAATCAGCCCCAGCATTTT.

The chain joins TRBV27 to TRBJ2-1; no clear D gene. V lost 2 bases and J lost 2, with 7 bases in between. Per the germline V gene, CDR1 is MNHEY and CDR2 is SMNVEV (reference sequence). The CDR3 contains 14 residues. The CDR3 spells CASSLDNTYNEQFF. The CDR3 coding sequence is TGTGCCAGCAGTTTAGACAACACCTACAATGAGCAGTTCTTC.